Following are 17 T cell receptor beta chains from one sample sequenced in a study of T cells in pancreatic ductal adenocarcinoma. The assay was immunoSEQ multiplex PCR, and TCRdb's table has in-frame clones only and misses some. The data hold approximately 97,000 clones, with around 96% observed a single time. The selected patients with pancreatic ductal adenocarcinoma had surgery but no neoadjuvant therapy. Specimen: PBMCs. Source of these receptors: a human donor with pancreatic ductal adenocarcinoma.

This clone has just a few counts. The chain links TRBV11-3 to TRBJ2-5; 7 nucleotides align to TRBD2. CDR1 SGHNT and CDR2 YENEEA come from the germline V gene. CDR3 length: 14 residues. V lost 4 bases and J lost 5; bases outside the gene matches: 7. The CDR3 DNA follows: TGTGCCAGCAGCTCCGAGCGGGAAAGGGAGACCCAGTACTTC. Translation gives CASSSERERETQYF.

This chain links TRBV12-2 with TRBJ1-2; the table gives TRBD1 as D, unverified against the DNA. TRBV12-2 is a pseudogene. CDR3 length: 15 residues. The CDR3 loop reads CASRPSVWGPYGYTF. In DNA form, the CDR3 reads TGTGCAAGTCGCCCCTCTGTCTGGGGGCCCTATGGCTACACCTTC.

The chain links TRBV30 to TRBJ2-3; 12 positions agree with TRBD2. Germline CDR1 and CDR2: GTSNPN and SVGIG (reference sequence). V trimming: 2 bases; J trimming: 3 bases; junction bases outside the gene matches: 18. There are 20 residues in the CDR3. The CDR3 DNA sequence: TGTGCCTGGAGTCGACTAGCGGGAGCGTCTCGGGTCGTTAGGACAGATACGCAGTATTTT. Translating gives CAWSRLAGASRVVRTDTQYF.

CDR3 nucleotides: TGTGCCAGCAGTCCTTGGACAGGGGGCAATGAGCAGTTCTTC. Its protein product is CASSPWTGGNEQFF. The chain joins TRBV27 to TRBJ2-1, with 10 bases identical to TRBD1. Germline CDR1 MNHEY, CDR2 SMNVEV (reference sequence). This CDR3 is 14 amino acids long. The ends lost 5 bases at V and 6 bases at J; junction bases unmatched: 4.

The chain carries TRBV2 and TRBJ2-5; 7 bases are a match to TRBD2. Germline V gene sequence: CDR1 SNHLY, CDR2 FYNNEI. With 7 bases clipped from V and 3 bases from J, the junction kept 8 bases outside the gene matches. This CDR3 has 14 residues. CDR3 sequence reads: CASNNRDYEETQYF. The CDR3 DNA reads TGTGCCAGCAATAATCGGGACTATGAAGAGACCCAGTACTTC.

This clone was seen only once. The CDR3 coding sequence is TGTGCCAGCAGCAAGGAGGGTCAGGGTACCCACGAGCAGTACTTC. Translating gives CASSKEGQGTHEQYF. The chain is built from TRBV11-2 and TRBJ2-7; the D gene is possibly TRBD2 (6 bases). The CDR3 is made up of 15 amino acids. CDR1 is SGHAT and CDR2 is FQNNGV in the germline V gene. Trimming shortened V by 5 bases and J by 5 bases, and 19 bases separated the two germline ends.

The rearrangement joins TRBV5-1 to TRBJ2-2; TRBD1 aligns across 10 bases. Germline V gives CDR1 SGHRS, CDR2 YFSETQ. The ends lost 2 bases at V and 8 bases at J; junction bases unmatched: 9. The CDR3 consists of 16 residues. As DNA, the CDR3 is TGCGCCAGCAGCTTCTTCGGGACAGGGGTTTTAGGGGAGCTGTTTTTT. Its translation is CASSFFGTGVLGELFF.

The CDR3 sequence is CASSTPGQGPNYGYTF. The CDR3 DNA reads as TGTGCCAGCAGTACCCCCGGACAGGGACCTAACTATGGCTACACCTTC. J is TRBJ1-2 and V is TRBV28; TRBD1 agrees at 8 bases. The CDR3 runs to 16 residues. With 5 bases clipped from V and 0 bases from J, the junction kept 8 bases outside the gene matches. Germline V gene data show CDR1 as MDHEN and CDR2 as SYDVKM.

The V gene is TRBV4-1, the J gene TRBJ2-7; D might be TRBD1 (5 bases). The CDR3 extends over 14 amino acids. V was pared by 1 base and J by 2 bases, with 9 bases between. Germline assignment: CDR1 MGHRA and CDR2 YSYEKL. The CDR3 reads CASSQVYRTYEQYF. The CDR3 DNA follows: TGCGCCAGCAGCCAAGTTTACAGGACCTACGAGCAGTACTTC.

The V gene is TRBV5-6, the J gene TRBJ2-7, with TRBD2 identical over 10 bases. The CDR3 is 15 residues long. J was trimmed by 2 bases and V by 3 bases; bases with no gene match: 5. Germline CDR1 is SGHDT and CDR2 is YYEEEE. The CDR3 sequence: CASSSYGTSAYEQYF. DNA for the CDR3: TGTGCCAGCAGCTCCTATGGGACTAGCGCCTACGAGCAGTACTTC.

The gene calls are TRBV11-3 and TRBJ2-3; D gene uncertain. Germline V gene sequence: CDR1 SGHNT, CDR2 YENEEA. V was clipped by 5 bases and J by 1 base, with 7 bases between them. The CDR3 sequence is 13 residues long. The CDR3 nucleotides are TGTGCCAGCAGCCCTCGAGGCACAGATACGCAGTATTTT. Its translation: CASSPRGTDTQYF.

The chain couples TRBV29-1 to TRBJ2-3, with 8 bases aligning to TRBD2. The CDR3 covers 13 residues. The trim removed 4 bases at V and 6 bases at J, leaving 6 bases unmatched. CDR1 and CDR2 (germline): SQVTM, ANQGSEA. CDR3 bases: TGCAGCGTTGTAACTAGCGGAGGGGATACGCAGTATTTT. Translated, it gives CSVVTSGGDTQYF.

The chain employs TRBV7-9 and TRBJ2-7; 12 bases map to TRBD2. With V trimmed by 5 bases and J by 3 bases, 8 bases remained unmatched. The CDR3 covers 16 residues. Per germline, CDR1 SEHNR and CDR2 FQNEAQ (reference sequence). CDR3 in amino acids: CASSTLLAGGHYEQYF. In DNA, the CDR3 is TGTGCCAGCAGCACATTACTAGCGGGAGGCCACTACGAGCAGTACTTC.

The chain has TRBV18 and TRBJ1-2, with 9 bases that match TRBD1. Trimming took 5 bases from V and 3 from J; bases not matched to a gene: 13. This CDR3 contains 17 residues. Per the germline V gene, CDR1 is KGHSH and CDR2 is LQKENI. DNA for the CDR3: TGTGCCAGCTCAATTTATATGACAGGGGGGGACGACTATGGCTACACCTTC. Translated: CASSIYMTGGDDYGYTF. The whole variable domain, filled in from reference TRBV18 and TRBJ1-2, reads NAGVMQNPRHLVRRRGQEARLRCSPMKGHSHVYWYRQLPEEGLKFMVYLQKENIIDESGMPKERFSAEFPKEGPSILRIQQVVRGDSAAYFCASSIYMTGGDDYGYTFGSGTRLTVV.

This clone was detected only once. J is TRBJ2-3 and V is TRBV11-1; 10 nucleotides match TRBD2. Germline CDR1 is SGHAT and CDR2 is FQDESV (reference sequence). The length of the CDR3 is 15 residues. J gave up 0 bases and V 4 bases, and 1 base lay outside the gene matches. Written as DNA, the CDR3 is TGTGCCAGCAGCTCACTAGCGGGAAGCACAGATACGCAGTATTTT. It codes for CASSSLAGSTDTQYF.

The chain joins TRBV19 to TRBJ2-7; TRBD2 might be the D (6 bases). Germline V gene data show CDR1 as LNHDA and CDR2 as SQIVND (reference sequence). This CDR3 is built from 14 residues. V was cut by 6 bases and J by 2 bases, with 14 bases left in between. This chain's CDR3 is CASRGTGGPYEQYF. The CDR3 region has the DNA TGTGCCAGTAGGGGGACCGGGGGTCCCTACGAGCAGTACTTC.

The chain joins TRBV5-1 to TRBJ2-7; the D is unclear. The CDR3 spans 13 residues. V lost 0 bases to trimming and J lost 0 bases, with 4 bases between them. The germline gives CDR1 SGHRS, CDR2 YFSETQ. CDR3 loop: CASSLDISYEQYF. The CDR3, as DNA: TGCGCCAGCAGCTTGGACATCTCCTACGAGCAGTACTTC.